Presented here are 8 T cell receptor beta chains from one specimen sequenced in a study of blood T cell repertoires in COVID-19. Clones were sequenced by immunoSEQ multiplex PCR, and TCRdb holds only the in-frame ones, with some missing. The sample records about 200,000 clones, nearly 90% being singletons. Sequenced material: peripheral blood. The receptor source for this set is a man aged 50-60 years with COVID-19, enrolled during active disease.

This chain connects TRBV11-2 to TRBJ2-5; 15 bases align to TRBD2. J was trimmed by 6 bases and V by 5 bases; bases with no gene match: 4. This CDR3 has 15 residues. Germline V gene data show CDR1 as SGHAT and CDR2 as FQNNGV. CDR3 sequence (DNA): TGTGCCAGCAGCCCCGGGACTAGCGGGGGGCAGACCCAGTACTTC. It is translated as CASSPGTSGGQTQYF.

This chain connects TRBV30 to TRBJ1-1; D may be TRBD1 (6 bases). There are 15 residues in the CDR3. Looked up from germline, CDR1 is GTSNPN and CDR2 is SVGIG (reference sequence). Trimming stripped 0 bases from V and 5 bases from J, with 16 bases between. This CDR3 reads CAWSVMAGVRTEAFF. CDR3 nucleotide sequence: TGTGCCTGGAGTGTTATGGCAGGGGTAAGGACTGAAGCTTTCTTT. The full variable domain, rest sourced from reference TRBV30 and TRBJ1-1, is SQTIHQWPATLVQPVGSPLSLECTVEGTSNPNLYWYRQAAGRGLQLLFYSVGIGQISSEVPQNLSASRPQDRQFILSSKKLLLSDSGFYLCAWSVMAGVRTEAFFGQGTRLTVV.

CDR3 sequence (DNA): TGTGCCAGCAGCAAGACTAGGTTGGAGGAGCAGTACTTC. This sequence encodes CASSKTRLEEQYF. This rearrangement joins TRBV7-9 to TRBJ2-7, with TRBD2 as a possible D gene (6 bases). Trimming removed 5 bases at V and 7 bases at J, with 15 bases between. The CDR3 contains 13 residues. Per the germline V gene, CDR1 is SEHNR and CDR2 is FQNEAQ (reference sequence).

In DNA, the CDR3 is TGCGCCAGCAGCCAAGATTTGACAGCCCATGGCTACACCTTC. Its translation: CASSQDLTAHGYTF. V and J are TRBV4-1 and TRBJ1-2; D possibly corresponds to TRBD1 (5 bases). Germline V lookup: CDR1 MGHRA, CDR2 YSYEKL. The CDR3 totals 14 residues. Trimming took off 0 bases at V and 6 bases at J, with 11 bases between the two ends.

The chain employs TRBV6-5 and TRBJ1-2; 9 bases map to TRBD1. After removal of 7 bases from V and 7 bases from J, the junction contained 7 bases not matched to a gene. CDR3 size: 13 residues. CDR1 MNHEY and CDR2 SVGAGI come from the germline V gene. DNA of the CDR3: TGTGCCAGCACCCAGGGACAGGGTGGTGGCTACACCTTC. It yields the protein CASTQGQGGGYTF.

The gene calls are TRBV19 and TRBJ2-7; weak D call: TRBD1 (7 bases). The V and J ends lost 7 bases and 6 bases respectively, with 25 bases between them. The CDR3 length is 16 residues. Looked up from germline, CDR1 is LNHDA and CDR2 is SQIVND (reference sequence). This CDR3 is CASKGGTEGYLAEQYF. CDR3 bases: TGTGCCAGTAAAGGGGGGACAGAAGGTTACCTTGCCGAGCAGTACTTC.

The chain has TRBV18 and TRBJ1-6, with unresolved D. The CDR3 covers 15 residues. V dropped 3 bases and J dropped 8 bases, with 14 bases sitting between them. Germline assignment: CDR1 KGHSH and CDR2 LQKENI. The CDR3 region is CASSPWEGGDSPLHF. CDR3 sequence (DNA): TGTGCCAGCTCACCGTGGGAGGGTGGGGATTCACCCCTCCACTTT.

The sample holds a few counts of this clone. This chain connects TRBV14 to TRBJ2-3, with TRBD1 as a possible D gene (6 bases). The germline V and J ends were trimmed by 1 base and 3 bases, with 8 bases remaining between them. The CDR3 runs to 14 residues. The V gene's germline CDR1 is SGHDN and CDR2 FVKESK. The CDR3 spells CASSQGTVTDTQYF. The DNA of the CDR3 is TGTGCCAGCAGCCAAGGGACAGTGACAGATACGCAGTATTTT.